Listed here are 5 T cell receptor beta chains from one sample, sequenced in a study of cytotoxic CD8 clonotypes in ibrutinib-treated CLL. Data came from immunoSEQ multiplex PCR; TCRdb stores just in-frame clones and leaves some out. Of 150,000 or so clones listed, around three quarters are singletons. The sample consisted of PBMCs, taken after 12 months of ibrutinib treatment. Receptors were obtained from a human donor with chronic lymphocytic leukemia.

V gene TRBV7-2 combines with J gene TRBJ2-3; 8 bases fit TRBD2. V gave up 3 bases and J gave up 3 bases; unmatched junction bases: 5. This CDR3 contains 15 residues. Germline-derived CDR1 and CDR2 are SGHTA and FQGNSA. For the CDR3, the DNA is TGTGCCAGCAGCTTGGGTCGGGGGGGAACAGATACGCAGTATTTT. Its translation is CASSLGRGGTDTQYF.

This chain uses TRBV19 with TRBJ2-7; weak D call: TRBD2 (5 bases). The CDR3 is 15 amino acids. Trimming removed 0 bases at V and 3 bases at J, with 12 bases between. Germline assignment: CDR1 LNHDA and CDR2 SQIVND (reference sequence). CDR3 bases: TGTGCCAGTAGTATAGATTCGGGAAGCATCTACGAGCAGTACTTC. Its translation is CASSIDSGSIYEQYF.

A few counts support this clone. The rearrangement uses TRBV28 and TRBJ1-2, with D unresolved. The CDR3 length is 15 residues. Trimming pared 6 bases from V and 6 bases from J, leaving 20 bases between. Germline values: CDR1 MDHEN, CDR2 SYDVKM. The CDR3 nucleotides read TGTGCCAGCAGAAACCCGCCCGGGGTGCTCCATGGCTACACCTTC. This codes for CASRNPPGVLHGYTF.

The gene calls are TRBV28 and TRBJ2-7, with 8 nucleotides matching TRBD1. Germline trimming cut 6 bases from V and 2 bases from J; bases unmatched to any gene: 6. This CDR3 contains 14 residues. The germline V gene encodes CDR1 MDHEN and CDR2 SYDVKM. Here the CDR3 reads CASSSGQATYEQYF. The CDR3 nucleotides read TGTGCCAGCAGCTCGGGACAGGCGACCTACGAGCAGTACTTC.

The genes are TRBV7-3 and TRBJ2-1, with D maybe TRBD2 (6 bases). Between the trimmed V and J ends, which lost 3 bases and 10 bases, there was a span of 16 bases. The length of the CDR3 is 14 residues. Per germline, CDR1 SGHTA and CDR2 FQGTGA. Written as DNA, the CDR3 is TGTGCCAGCAGCTTCGGGTCTGGGCGGGACGAGCAGTTCTTC. Translated: CASSFGSGRDEQFF. The variable domain in full, with the rest retrieved from reference TRBV7-3 and TRBJ2-1, is GAGVSQTPSNKVTEKGKYVELRCDPISGHTALYWYRQSLGQGPEFLIYFQGTGAADDSGLPNDRFFAVRPEGSVSTLKIQRTERGDSAVYLCASSFGSGRDEQFFGPGTRLTVL.